This T cell receptor (beta chain) was found in a study of graft-versus-host responses after intestinal transplantation. Study-level information: Uniformly, recipients were administered anti-thymocyte globulin induction with subsequent tacrolimus and steroids for roughly three years. Study-wide points: The presence of high graft-versus-host to host-versus-graft clonal ratios in allografts characterized patients with graft-donor T cell macrochimerism. Detected in recipient marrow were GvH clones, some of which were first observed in ileum or blood. Early post-transplant falls in HvG clones accompanied the peak levels of circulating GvH clones.

The CDR3 runs to 14 residues. Germline V gene data show CDR1 as MNHEY and CDR2 as SVGAGI. V dropped 7 bases and J dropped 1 base, with 14 bases sitting between them. To note about this clone: Its antigen is not identified.

Here immunoSEQ multiplex PCR was the method, and the copy in TCRdb shows in-frame clones only, minus some. The table includes under 100,000 clones, approximately 82% detected once. The sequenced sample was unstimulated CD4+ T cells sorted from spleen or lymph node cells, obtained before intestinal transplant. The rearrangement links TRBV6-5 to TRBJ2-7; D might be TRBD2 (7 bases). This TCR was recovered from a human donor who received an intestinal transplant. This chain's CDR3 is CASMGEGGSYEQYF. Written as DNA, the CDR3 is TGTGCCAGCATGGGGGAGGGGGGATCCTACGAGCAGTACTTC.